This TCR beta chain emerged from a study of blood T cell repertoires in COVID-19. Background on the study: There were acute and convalescent COVID-19 samples, and they came from the United States, Italy and Spain. In each case, the material was cDNA or gDNA derived from T cells, B-cell-depleted T cells, or PBMCs.

Source study methods: Estimation of nucleated cell counts was performed using reference gene primer amplification. Libraries were prepared by immunoSEQ multiplex PCR; TCRdb keeps only in-frame clonotypes and omits some of them. The V and J calls and clone size are taken from that table; D and trimming were inferred from the DNA. This sample yields over 200,000 clones, of which 85% to 90% are seen a single time; roughly 2.5% belongs to the top ten. Seattle enrolled patients during active infection and tracked them longitudinally. Germline V gives CDR1 SGHRS, CDR2 YFSETQ. V lost 0 bases and J lost 4, with 8 bases in between. The CDR3 spans 13 residues.

The receptor was derived from a man younger than 40 with COVID-19, enrolled during active disease. Sequencing input: peripheral blood. The gene calls are TRBV5-1 and TRBJ2-7; possible D gene TRBD2, 6 bases. CDR3 in amino acids: CASSLGGGYEQYF. The CDR3 DNA is TGCGCCAGCAGCTTGGGAGGAGGGTACGAGCAGTACTTC.